The clone carrying this TCR beta chain came up once. Assay used: immunoSEQ multiplex PCR; TCRdb lists only in-frame clones, some missing. The table records around 70,000 clones, roughly 82% of them present only once. CDR1 and CDR2 from the germline V gene are MNHNS and SASEGT. The CDR3 length is 15 residues. V lost 4 bases and J lost 0, with 9 bases in between. This record comes from a study of OX40 agonist ivuxolimab in advanced cancers. The sample here was CD4+ or CD8+ T cells sorted from blood, taken in a trial of the OX40 agonist ivuxolimab. V usage is TRBV6-1 and J usage is TRBJ1-4; perhaps TRBD1 as D (5 bases). The TCR originated in an adult with an advanced solid tumor such as melanoma, head and neck, liver or kidney cancer. CDR3 residues: CASSGGTSTNEKLFF. The CDR3 DNA follows: TGTGCCAGCAGTGGAGGGACGTCAACTAATGAAAAACTGTTTTTT.